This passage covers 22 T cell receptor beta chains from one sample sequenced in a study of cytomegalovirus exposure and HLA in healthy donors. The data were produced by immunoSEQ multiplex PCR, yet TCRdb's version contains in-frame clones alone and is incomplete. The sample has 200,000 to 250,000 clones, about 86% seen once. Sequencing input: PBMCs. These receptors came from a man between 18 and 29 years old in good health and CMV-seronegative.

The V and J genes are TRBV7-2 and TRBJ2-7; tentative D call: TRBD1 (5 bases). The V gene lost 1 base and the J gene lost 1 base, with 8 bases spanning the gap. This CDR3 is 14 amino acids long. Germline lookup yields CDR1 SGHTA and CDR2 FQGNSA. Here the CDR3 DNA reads TGTGCCAGCAGCTTAGAAGCAGGGTCCTACGAGCAGTACTTC. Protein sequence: CASSLEAGSYEQYF. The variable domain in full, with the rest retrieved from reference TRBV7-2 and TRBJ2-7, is GAGVSQSPSNKVTEKGKDVELRCDPISGHTALYWYRQSLGQGLEFLIYFQGNSAPDKSGLPSDRFSAERTGGSVSTLTIQRTQQEDSAVYLCASSLEAGSYEQYFGPGTRLTVT.

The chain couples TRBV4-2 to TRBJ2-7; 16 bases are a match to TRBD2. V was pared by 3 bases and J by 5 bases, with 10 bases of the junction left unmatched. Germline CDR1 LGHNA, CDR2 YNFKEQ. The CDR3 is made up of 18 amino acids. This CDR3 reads CASSQGTSGRAFPHEQYF. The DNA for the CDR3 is TGTGCCAGCAGCCAGGGGACTAGCGGGAGGGCCTTTCCCCACGAGCAGTACTTC.

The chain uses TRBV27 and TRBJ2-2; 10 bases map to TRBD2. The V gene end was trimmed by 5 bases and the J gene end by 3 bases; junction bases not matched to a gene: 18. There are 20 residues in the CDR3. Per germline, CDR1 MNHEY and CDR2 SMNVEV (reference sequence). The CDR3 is CASSPVRLAGLITDTGELFF. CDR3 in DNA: TGTGCCAGCAGTCCCGTTAGACTAGCGGGCCTTATCACTGACACCGGGGAGCTGTTTTTT.

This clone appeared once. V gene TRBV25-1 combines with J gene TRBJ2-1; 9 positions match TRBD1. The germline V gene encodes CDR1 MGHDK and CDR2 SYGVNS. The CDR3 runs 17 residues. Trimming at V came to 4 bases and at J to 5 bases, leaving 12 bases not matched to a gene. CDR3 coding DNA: TGTGCCAGCAGTGCCAGACCGGGACAGGGCGGAAACAATGAGCAGTTCTTC. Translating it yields CASSARPGQGGNNEQFF.

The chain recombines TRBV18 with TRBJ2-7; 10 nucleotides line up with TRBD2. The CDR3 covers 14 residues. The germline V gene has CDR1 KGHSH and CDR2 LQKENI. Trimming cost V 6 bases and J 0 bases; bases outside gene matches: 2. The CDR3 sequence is CASSPSGSSYEQYF. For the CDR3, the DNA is TGTGCCAGCTCGCCTAGCGGGAGCTCCTACGAGCAGTACTTC.

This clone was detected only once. The CDR3 DNA reads as TGTGCCTGGGCCCCCCCCGGACGGGGTTGGAATCAGCCCCAGCATTTT. The encoded protein is CAWAPPGRGWNQPQHF. The chain couples TRBV30 to TRBJ1-5, with unresolved D. The germline V and J ends were trimmed by 5 bases and 4 bases, with 21 bases remaining between them. The germline V gene encodes CDR1 GTSNPN and CDR2 SVGIG (reference sequence). CDR3 size: 16 residues.

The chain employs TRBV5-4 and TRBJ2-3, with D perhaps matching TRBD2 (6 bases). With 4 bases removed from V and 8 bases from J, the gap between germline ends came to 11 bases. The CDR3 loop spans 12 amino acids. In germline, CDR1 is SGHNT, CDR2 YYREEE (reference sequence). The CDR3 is CASSEMGGTQYF. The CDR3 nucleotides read TGTGCCAGCAGCGAGATGGGGGGTACGCAGTATTTT.

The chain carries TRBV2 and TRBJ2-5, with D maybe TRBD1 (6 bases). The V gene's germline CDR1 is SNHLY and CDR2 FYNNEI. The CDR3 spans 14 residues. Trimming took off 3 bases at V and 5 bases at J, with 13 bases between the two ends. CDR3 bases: TGTGCCAGCAGTGAGAACAGGGATTCGGAGACCCAGTACTTC. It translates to CASSENRDSETQYF.

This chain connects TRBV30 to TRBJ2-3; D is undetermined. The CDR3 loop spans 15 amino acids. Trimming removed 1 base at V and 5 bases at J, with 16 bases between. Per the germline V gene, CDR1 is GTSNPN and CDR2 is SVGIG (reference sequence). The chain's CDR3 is CAWSAPPNPGDTQYF. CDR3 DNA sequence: TGTGCCTGGAGTGCCCCCCCAAACCCGGGAGATACGCAGTATTTT.

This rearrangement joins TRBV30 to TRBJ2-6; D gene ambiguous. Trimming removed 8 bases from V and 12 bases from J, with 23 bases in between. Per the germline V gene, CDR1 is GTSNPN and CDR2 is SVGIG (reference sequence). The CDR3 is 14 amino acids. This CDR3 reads CAGSMGLPLSVLTF. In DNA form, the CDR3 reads TGTGCCGGGTCAATGGGCCTCCCCCTTAGCGTCCTGACTTTC.

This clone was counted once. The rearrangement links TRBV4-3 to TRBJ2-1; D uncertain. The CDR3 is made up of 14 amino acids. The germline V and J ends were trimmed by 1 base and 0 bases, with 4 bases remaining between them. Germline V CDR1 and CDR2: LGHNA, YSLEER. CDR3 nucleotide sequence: TGCGCCAGCAGCCAAGTCCACTCCTACAATGAGCAGTTCTTC. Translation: CASSQVHSYNEQFF.

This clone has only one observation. The CDR3: CASSLAGGEETQYF. CDR3 bases: TGCGCCAGCAGCTTGGCCGGCGGTGAAGAGACCCAGTACTTC. The chain is built from TRBV5-1 and TRBJ2-5; no definite D call. The CDR3 totals 14 residues. V lost 0 bases and J lost 3, with 9 bases in between. Germline V gene lookup returns CDR1 SGHRS and CDR2 YFSETQ.

The CDR3 sequence is CAVSTGASGGYTF. The CDR3 DNA sequence: TGTGCCGTATCTACAGGGGCGAGCGGTGGCTACACCTTC. V and J are TRBV7-9 and TRBJ1-2, with 7 bases fitting TRBD1. With 11 bases clipped from V and 7 bases from J, the junction kept 13 bases outside the gene matches. The length of the CDR3 is 13 residues. Germline assignment: CDR1 SEHNR and CDR2 FQNEAQ (reference sequence). The variable domain in full, completed from reference TRBV7-9 and TRBJ1-2, reads DTGVSQNPRHKITKRGQNVTFRCDPISEHNRLYWYRQTLGQGPEFLTYFQNEAQLEKSRLLSDRFSAERPKGSFSTLEIQRTEQGDSAMYLCAVSTGASGGYTFGSGTRLTVV.

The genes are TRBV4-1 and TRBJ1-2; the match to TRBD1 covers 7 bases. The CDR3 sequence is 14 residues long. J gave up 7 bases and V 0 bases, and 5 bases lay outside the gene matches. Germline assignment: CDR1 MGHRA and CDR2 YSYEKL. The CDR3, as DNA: TGCGCCAGCAGCCAAGACCTAACAGGGGCTGGCTACACCTTC. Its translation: CASSQDLTGAGYTF.

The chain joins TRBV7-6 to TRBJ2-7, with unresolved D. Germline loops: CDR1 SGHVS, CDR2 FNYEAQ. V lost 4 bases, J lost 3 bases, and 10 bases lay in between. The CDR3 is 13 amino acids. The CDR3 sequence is CASSYRLNYEQYF. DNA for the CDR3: TGTGCCAGCAGCTATAGACTGAACTACGAGCAGTACTTC.

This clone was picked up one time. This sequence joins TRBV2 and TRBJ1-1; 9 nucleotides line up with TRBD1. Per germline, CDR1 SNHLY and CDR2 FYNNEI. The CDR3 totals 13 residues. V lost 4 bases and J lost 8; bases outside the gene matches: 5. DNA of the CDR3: TGTGCCAGCAGTGTGGACAGGGGCGGGGAAGCTTTCTTT. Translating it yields CASSVDRGGEAFF. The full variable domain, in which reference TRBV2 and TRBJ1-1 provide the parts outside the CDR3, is EPEVTQTPSHQVTQMGQEVILRCVPISNHLYFYWYRQILGQKVEFLVSFYNNEISEKSEIFDDQFSVERPDGSNFTLKIRSTKLEDSAMYFCASSVDRGGEAFFGQGTRLTVV.

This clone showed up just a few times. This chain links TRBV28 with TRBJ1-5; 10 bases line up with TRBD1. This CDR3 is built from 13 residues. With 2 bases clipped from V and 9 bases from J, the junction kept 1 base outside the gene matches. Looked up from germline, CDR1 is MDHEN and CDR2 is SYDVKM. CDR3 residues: CASSLGTGVPQHF. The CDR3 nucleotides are TGTGCCAGCAGTTTAGGGACAGGGGTGCCCCAGCATTTT.

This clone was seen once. In DNA, the CDR3 is TGTGCCAGCGGAGGACAGGTCTTTGAGACCCAGTACTTC. Its translation: CASGGQVFETQYF. The chain recombines TRBV11-2 with TRBJ2-5; TRBD1 aligns across 7 bases. The germline V gene has CDR1 SGHAT and CDR2 FQNNGV. The CDR3 spans 13 residues. V lost 8 bases and J lost 5; bases outside the gene matches: 8.

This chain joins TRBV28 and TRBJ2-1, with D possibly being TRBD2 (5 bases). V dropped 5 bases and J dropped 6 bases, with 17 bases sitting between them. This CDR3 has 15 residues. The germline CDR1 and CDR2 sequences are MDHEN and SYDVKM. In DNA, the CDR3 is TGTGCCAGCAGTAAAGACATACTAGTCTTCAATGAGCAGTTCTTC. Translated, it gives CASSKDILVFNEQFF.

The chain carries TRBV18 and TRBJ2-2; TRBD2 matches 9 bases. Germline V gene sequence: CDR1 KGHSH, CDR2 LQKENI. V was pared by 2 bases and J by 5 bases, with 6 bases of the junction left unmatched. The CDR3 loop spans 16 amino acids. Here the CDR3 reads CASSPVIAGDTGELFF. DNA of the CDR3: TGTGCCAGCTCACCAGTGATAGCGGGAGATACCGGGGAGCTGTTTTTT.

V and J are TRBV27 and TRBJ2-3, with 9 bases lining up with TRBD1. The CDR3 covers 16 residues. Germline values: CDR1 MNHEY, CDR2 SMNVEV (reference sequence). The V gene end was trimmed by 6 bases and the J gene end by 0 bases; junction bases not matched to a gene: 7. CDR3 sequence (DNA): TGTGCCAGCAGCTCCGGGACAGGGTCTAGCACAGATACGCAGTATTTT. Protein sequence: CASSSGTGSSTDTQYF.

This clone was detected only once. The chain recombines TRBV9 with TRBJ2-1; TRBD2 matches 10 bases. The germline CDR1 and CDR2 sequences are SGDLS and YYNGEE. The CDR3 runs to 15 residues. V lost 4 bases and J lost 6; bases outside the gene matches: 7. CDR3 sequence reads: CASSPLAGVSNEQFF. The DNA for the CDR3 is TGTGCCAGCAGCCCTCTAGCGGGAGTATCCAATGAGCAGTTCTTC.